The rows below give T cell receptor beta chains drawn from one sample of a study of Graves' ophthalmopathy and Graves' hyperthyroidism. TCRdb called the multiplex PCR reads again in MiXCR, with one record for every CDR3 protein. The sample records fewer than 400,000 distinct CDR3 sequences, about a sixth being singletons. Sequencing used peripheral blood. These TCRs come from a woman under 30 with Graves' ophthalmopathy. CDR3s include the opening cysteine and the closing phenylalanine or tryptophan. The D gene is left open where the match is weak. Clone size is given for some rows only: seen once, a few or many times, or a class if the clone is expanded.

v_call: TRBV5-1
clone_size: many
d_call: NA
j_call: TRBJ2-2
cdr3_nt: TGCGCCAGCAGCTTGCGCTCAGGACCCGGGGAGCTGTTTTTT
cdr3_aa: CASSLRSGPGELFF

v_call: TRBV5-5
clone_size: NA
d_call: TRBD1
j_call: TRBJ2-5
cdr3_nt: TGTGCCAGCAGCTCCCAACAGGGGACACAAGAGACCCAGTACTTC
cdr3_aa: CASSSQQGTQETQYF

v_call: TRBV12-3/TRBV12-4
clone_size: many
d_call: NA
j_call: TRBJ1-2
cdr3_nt: TGTGCCACCACGGTAGCTAACTATGGCTACACCTTC
cdr3_aa: CATTVANYGYTF

v_call: TRBV6-5
clone_size: many
d_call: NA
j_call: TRBJ2-7
cdr3_nt: TGTGCCAGCAGCCCACTCCAGCGAGTCTACGAGCAGTACTTC
cdr3_aa: CASSPLQRVYEQYF

v_call: TRBV7-2
clone_size: many
d_call: NA
j_call: TRBJ2-7
cdr3_nt: TGTGCCAGCAGCTCTCCTTTTTCACAAAAGCAGTACTTC
cdr3_aa: CASSSPFSQKQYF

v_call: TRBV12-5
clone_size: many
d_call: NA
j_call: TRBJ2-5
cdr3_nt: TGTGCTAGTGGTTTCGGGGGCGGCCAAGAGACCCAGTACTTC
cdr3_aa: CASGFGGGQETQYF

v_call: TRBV6-1
clone_size: many
d_call: NA
j_call: TRBJ1-5
cdr3_nt: TGTGCCAGCAGTCCCCGGGATAGCAATCAGCCCCAGCATTTT
cdr3_aa: CASSPRDSNQPQHF

v_call: TRBV12-3/TRBV12-4
clone_size: many
d_call: NA
j_call: TRBJ2-7
cdr3_nt: TGTGCCAGCAGAGTAAACGGGGGACAGCTCGAGCAGTACTTC
cdr3_aa: CASRVNGGQLEQYF

v_call: TRBV5-1
clone_size: many
d_call: NA
j_call: TRBJ2-2
cdr3_nt: TGCGCCAGCAGCTTCGGATCGGGATCCACCGGGGAGCTGTTTTTT
cdr3_aa: CASSFGSGSTGELFF

v_call: TRBV24-1
clone_size: many
d_call: NA
j_call: TRBJ2-1
cdr3_nt: TGTGCCACCGGGCAGGGTGATGAGCAGTTCTTC
cdr3_aa: CATGQGDEQFF

v_call: TRBV19
clone_size: many
d_call: NA
j_call: TRBJ1-1
cdr3_nt: TGTGCCAGTAGTACCCCCCGAGGAGTCTCCGACACTGAAGCTTTCTTT
cdr3_aa: CASSTPRGVSDTEAFF

v_call: TRBV7-9
clone_size: many
d_call: TRBD2
j_call: TRBJ2-5
cdr3_nt: TGTGCCAGCAGCCCCCGGACTAGCGGGGACCAAGAGACCCAGTACTTC
cdr3_aa: CASSPRTSGDQETQYF

v_call: TRBV11-2
clone_size: many
d_call: TRBD1
j_call: TRBJ2-7
cdr3_nt: TGTGCCAGCAGCCCCGAACCCTACAGGGGCGGTCGCTCCTACGAGCAGTACTTC
cdr3_aa: CASSPEPYRGGRSYEQYF

v_call: TRBV6-1
clone_size: NA
d_call: TRBD2
j_call: TRBJ2-7
cdr3_nt: TGTGCCAGCAGTGAAAGTAGCGGGCCGTACGAGCAGTACTTC
cdr3_aa: CASSESSGPYEQYF

v_call: TRBV19
clone_size: many
d_call: TRBD1
j_call: TRBJ1-5
cdr3_nt: TGTGCCAGTGGGGGACCGGGACAGACTATTTCGTGGGATCGGCCCCAGCATTTT
cdr3_aa: CASGGPGQTISWDRPQHF

v_call: TRBV29-1
clone_size: many
d_call: TRBD1
j_call: TRBJ1-2
cdr3_nt: TGCAGCGTGGGACAGGGGCCGAACTATGGCTACACCTTC
cdr3_aa: CSVGQGPNYGYTF

v_call: TRBV20-1
clone_size: many
d_call: NA
j_call: TRBJ2-2
cdr3_nt: TGCAGTGCTAGAGATCTCAGGAGCACCGGGGAGCTGTTTTTT
cdr3_aa: CSARDLRSTGELFF

v_call: TRBV28
clone_size: many
d_call: NA
j_call: TRBJ2-6
cdr3_nt: TGTGCCAGCGAGGATCCTGGGGCCAACGTCCTGACTTTC
cdr3_aa: CASEDPGANVLTF

v_call: TRBV19
clone_size: many
d_call: NA
j_call: TRBJ2-2
cdr3_nt: TGTGCCAGTAGTATATGGATTACCGGGGAGCTGTTTTTT
cdr3_aa: CASSIWITGELFF

v_call: TRBV28
clone_size: many
d_call: NA
j_call: TRBJ1-1
cdr3_nt: TGTGCCACCCGGGGGGGTTCCCTGGCCACTGAAGCTTTCTTT
cdr3_aa: CATRGGSLATEAFF

v_call: TRBV28
clone_size: many
d_call: NA
j_call: TRBJ1-1
cdr3_nt: TGTGCCAGCAGGGAACGGGGCAGAGGGGACACTGAAGCTTTCTTT
cdr3_aa: CASRERGRGDTEAFF

v_call: TRBV11-1
clone_size: NA
d_call: TRBD1
j_call: TRBJ1-1
cdr3_nt: TGTGCCAGCAGCCTCCGCGGGGCCCCGAACAGGGGAATCACTGAAGCTTTCTTT
cdr3_aa: CASSLRGAPNRGITEAFF

v_call: TRBV27
clone_size: many
d_call: NA
j_call: TRBJ2-3
cdr3_nt: TGTGCCAGCAGTTTATATGGAGATACGCAGTATTTT
cdr3_aa: CASSLYGDTQYF

v_call: TRBV5-1
clone_size: few
d_call: TRBD1
j_call: TRBJ2-5
cdr3_nt: TGCGCCAGCAGCTTGGGGACAGGGGTTCGGACCCAGTACTTC
cdr3_aa: CASSLGTGVRTQYF

v_call: TRBV11-2
clone_size: NA
d_call: NA
j_call: TRBJ2-5
cdr3_nt: TGTGCCAGCAGATTGGGACTTGTCTCAGAGACCCAGTACTTC
cdr3_aa: CASRLGLVSETQYF

v_call: TRBV6-2/TRBV6-3
clone_size: NA
d_call: NA
j_call: TRBJ2-7
cdr3_nt: TGTGCCAGCAGTTACCCCCTACTAAGCGGGTCTTCTACCTACGAGCAGTACTTC
cdr3_aa: CASSYPLLSGSSTYEQYF

v_call: TRBV4-3
clone_size: NA
d_call: NA
j_call: TRBJ1-2
cdr3_nt: TGCGCCAGCAGCCAAGATGATTCCAGGGCCTATGTTGGTGGCTACACCTTC
cdr3_aa: CASSQDDSRAYVGGYTF

v_call: TRBV28
clone_size: many
d_call: NA
j_call: TRBJ1-3
cdr3_nt: TGTGCCAGCAACGAGCAGGGTGCTGGAAACACCATATATTTT
cdr3_aa: CASNEQGAGNTIYF

v_call: TRBV30
clone_size: many
d_call: NA
j_call: TRBJ1-1
cdr3_nt: TGTGCCTGGAGGGGGGACGGGGACACTGAAGCTTTCTTT
cdr3_aa: CAWRGDGDTEAFF

v_call: TRBV28
clone_size: few
d_call: NA
j_call: TRBJ1-1
cdr3_nt: TGTGCCAGCAGATCCGGGTGGGGGAACACTGAAGCTTTCTTT
cdr3_aa: CASRSGWGNTEAFF

v_call: TRBV12-3/TRBV12-4
clone_size: many
d_call: NA
j_call: TRBJ1-2
cdr3_nt: TGTGCCAGCAGTTGGGCGGCCCTCGGCTACACCTTC
cdr3_aa: CASSWAALGYTF

v_call: TRBV4-1
clone_size: many
d_call: NA
j_call: TRBJ2-5
cdr3_nt: TGCGCCAGCAGGCGGGGCCTCCAAGAGACCCAGTACTTC
cdr3_aa: CASRRGLQETQYF

v_call: TRBV19
clone_size: many
d_call: NA
j_call: TRBJ2-7
cdr3_nt: TGTGCCAGTAGTAGGGGGACGGTTCCCTACGAGCAGTACTTC
cdr3_aa: CASSRGTVPYEQYF

v_call: TRBV6-2/TRBV6-3
clone_size: few
d_call: NA
j_call: TRBJ2-7
cdr3_nt: TGTGCCAGCACTCGGGACACTCCTACCTACGAGCAGTACTTC
cdr3_aa: CASTRDTPTYEQYF

v_call: TRBV5-5
clone_size: few
d_call: NA
j_call: TRBJ2-5
cdr3_nt: TGTGCCAGCAGCTTGAAACTGTTTGGGACCCAGTACTTC
cdr3_aa: CASSLKLFGTQYF

v_call: TRBV5-4
clone_size: few
d_call: TRBD1
j_call: TRBJ2-2
cdr3_nt: TGTGCCAGCAGCTTGTTTACAGGACAGGGTTACACCGGGGAGCTGTTTTTT
cdr3_aa: CASSLFTGQGYTGELFF

v_call: TRBV20-1
clone_size: many
d_call: TRBD1
j_call: TRBJ2-7
cdr3_nt: TGCAGTGCTAGAGTCGATAGGGTTCGGGACAGGGGCTACGAGCAGTACTTC
cdr3_aa: CSARVDRVRDRGYEQYF